One T cell receptor beta chain is described in this entry. No antigen is known for it. Relative to the germline gene, one junction end is altered; a read error may explain this. The record originates from a study of Graves' ophthalmopathy and Graves' hyperthyroidism (dated by TCRdb to 2017 to 2018). Concerning the study at large: Stable hyperthyroidism was defined as no progression to ophthalmopathy within 18 months of follow-up. TCR beta repertoire signatures were used to distinguish Graves' ophthalmopathy from Graves' hyperthyroidism and to predict progression to ophthalmopathy. In total, 135 blood samples were TCR-sequenced: roughly 45 ophthalmopathy, some 75 hyperthyroidism and some 17 hyperthyroidism-to-ophthalmopathy patients. A discovery set of 90 to 100 patients (roughly 43 ophthalmopathy, about 59 stable hyperthyroidism) was enrolled to explore V-J signatures distinguishing ophthalmopathy from hyperthyroidism. For independent validation, a separate cohort was made up of approximately 19 hyperthyroidism patients plus 17 patients who later progressed from hyperthyroidism to ophthalmopathy. T-cell repertoires of thyroid tissue and blood were compared in six or seven hyperthyroidism patients. Once sampling was done, hyperthyroidism patients were given methimazole at a starting dose of 30 mg daily, while ophthalmopathy patients were given high-dose intravenous methylprednisolone. General findings and caveats noted by the study authors: Most expanded thyroid clonotypes with frequency above 0.001 were also detected in blood, suggesting blood repertoires may reflect the thyroid immune response. The 13-signature model separated ophthalmopathy from stable hyperthyroidism with about 86% sensitivity and about 81% specificity in cross-validation, and 80%/75% in the test set. Sample size was not statistically predetermined, and group allocation was not concealed from the investigators. In validation, the model predicted ophthalmopathy progression with 55% to 71% sensitivity and approximately 75% specificity; some 13 predicted patients were CT-confirmed with GO in a median of about 7.1 months.

Patients with hyperthyroidism were aged 18 to 65 years, had been newly diagnosed, and had a disease duration of less than 2 months. Anyone with other autoimmune diseases, uncontrolled infections, pregnancy or lactation was excluded from the study. Clinical symptoms, serum thyroxine, TRAb, thyroid ultrasound and orbital computed tomography formed the basis of the diagnosis. Total RNA was extracted with Trizol reagent and quality-checked on an Agilent 2100 Bioanalyzer. TCR beta CDR3 regions were amplified from RNA transcripts for repertoire sequencing. HTBI primers and the Qiagen OneStep RT-PCR kit were used in a first-round RT-PCR, which was followed by a second-round multiplex PCR, size selection and purification. Libraries were sequenced on an Illumina HiSeq2000 using paired-end 100 bp reads. From the authors' description of their analysis: SOAPnuke was used for read processing, and reads with adapters, uncalled bases, a mean Phred below 15, or no exact constant-primer or identifier match were discarded. COPE v1.2.5 was used to merge the high-quality paired reads. Clonotypes were defined as unique nucleotide sequences and were aligned to IMGT TRB V, D and J references using MiTCR v1.1. The analysis was limited to V-J combinations with a frequency above 0.0001, which together covered 99.2% of the repertoires. For each V-J combination, a TCR clonal expansion and chaos score was defined as F50 clonal expansion divided by the chaos observed in the TCRdist matrix. Welch's t-statistics and random forest were used to reduce features to 13 V-J combinations, which were fed into a naive Bayes classifier. Thyroid-blood repertoire similarity was quantified with the Morisita-Horn index. TCRdb reanalyzed the raw reads on its own, using fastp at Q25 for trimming and MiXCR for clone calling, and kept in-frame beta chains. Identical CDR3 protein sequences are pooled into one entry, listed with their most common genes and DNA. The V and J calls come from TCRdb's annotation, not from the publication. This sample has about 500,000 distinct CDR3 sequences in its table, and about 40% of those were observed once. About 4.2% of the sample rests with the top ten.

The CDR3 runs 13 residues from the cysteine to the phenylalanine. Only the CDR3 part of the read is kept: 39 bases, read in frame from the first base. As encoded in the germline V gene (reference sequence), CDR1 is SGHKS while CDR2 is YYEKEE. The sample comprised peripheral blood or thyroid tissue (not recorded which). The source of this sequence is an adult man with Graves' hyperthyroidism. The chain is encoded by TRBV5-5 joined to TRBJ1-1; TRBD1 aligns with 7 central bases. CDR3 protein: CANSLAGDSGAFF. The nucleotides read TGTGCCAACAGCTTGGCCGGGGACAGCGGCGCTTTCTTT.